Listed below are T cell receptor beta chains from one sample, sequenced in a study of post-analysis software for immune sequencing data. TCRdb called the PCR reads again in MiXCR, with one record for every CDR3 protein. The repertoire holds roughly 600,000 distinct CDR3 sequences, with roughly two fifths as singletons. The sample comprised blood. The receptor set was obtained from a girl under 18 with multiple sclerosis. CDR3s include the opening cysteine and the closing phenylalanine or tryptophan. A D gene is named only where the DNA matches it firmly. A row's size may be missing; if present it is once, few, many or a size class.

d_gene,v_gene,abundance,j_gene,CDR3nt,CDR3aa
NA,TRBV5-1,NA,TRBJ2-3,TGCGCCAGCACCTCGGGGAATACGCAGTATTTT,CASTSGNTQYF
TRBD2,TRBV20-1,NA,TRBJ2-5,TGCAGTGCCACTAGCGGGGGAGTAGAGACCCAGTACTTC,CSATSGGVETQYF
TRBD2,TRBV13,few,TRBJ2-7,TGTGCCAGCAGCCGGTTATCGCGGGAGGTATGGGACGAGCAGTACTTC,CASSRLSREVWDEQYF
NA,TRBV29-1,NA,TRBJ1-1,TGCAGCGTTGTTGGCCCGAACACTGAAGCTTTCTTT,CSVVGPNTEAFF
TRBD1,TRBV4-1,few,TRBJ2-7,TGCGCCAGCAGCTCTCGAGGGGGACAGGGGCTTGACGAGCAGTACTTC,CASSSRGGQGLDEQYF
TRBD1,TRBV7-8,few,TRBJ2-4,TGTGCCAGCAGCTTTAGAGGGGGCGAAACCAAAAACATTCAGTACTTC,CASSFRGGETKNIQYF
NA,TRBV12-3/TRBV12-4,NA,TRBJ1-2,TGTGCCAGCAGTTCCTTAGCTAACTATGGCTACACCTTC,CASSSLANYGYTF
NA,TRBV3-1,NA,TRBJ2-7,TGTGCCAGCAGCCAACCATCGACCTACGAGCAGTACTTC,CASSQPSTYEQYF
NA,TRBV4-2,NA,TRBJ1-1,TGTGCCAGCAGCCAAGAAGGGACCACGAACACTGAAGCTTTCTTT,CASSQEGTTNTEAFF
NA,TRBV12-3/TRBV12-4,NA,TRBJ2-2,TGTGCCAGCTATGGCACCACCGGGGAGCTGTTTTTT,CASYGTTGELFF
NA,TRBV5-1,NA,TRBJ1-4,TGCGCCAGCAGCTTGGGGCAGAGGGACGAAAAACTGTTTTTT,CASSLGQRDEKLFF
TRBD2,TRBV10-3,NA,TRBJ2-3,TGTGCCATCAGGAGGGAGGGGAACACAGATACGCAGTATTTT,CAIRREGNTDTQYF
NA,TRBV2,few,TRBJ2-2,TGTGCCAGCAGTGAAGACTTGTACACCGGGGAGCTGTTTTTT,CASSEDLYTGELFF
NA,TRBV12-3/TRBV12-4,few,TRBJ1-5,TGTGCCAGCAGTTCCCAAGGGCCCCAGCATTTT,CASSSQGPQHF
TRBD2,TRBV7-2,NA,TRBJ2-7,TGTGCCAGCAGCTCCGGGCGGGGGATGAGTCTTTACGAGCAGTACTTC,CASSSGRGMSLYEQYF
TRBD1,TRBV7-2,NA,TRBJ2-7,TGTGCCAGCAGCTTATACAGGGGGATCTACGAGCAGTACTTC,CASSLYRGIYEQYF
TRBD1,TRBV11-3,NA,TRBJ2-1,TGTGCCAGCAGAGTAGGGGGTCTAGGGGGCTCGAACTGGGGCGATGAGCAGTTCTTC,CASRVGGLGGSNWGDEQFF
TRBD2,TRBV20-1,NA,TRBJ2-3,TGCAGTGCACTCTCGGGACTAGACACAGATACGCAGTATTTT,CSALSGLDTDTQYF
NA,TRBV12-3/TRBV12-4,few,TRBJ1-5,TGTGCCAGCAGTTACTATCTGGGTCAGCCCCAGCATTTT,CASSYYLGQPQHF
TRBD1,TRBV12-3/TRBV12-4,few,TRBJ2-6,TGTGCCAGCAGTTTAAGGACAGGGTCCTCTGGGGCCAACGTCCTGACTTTC,CASSLRTGSSGANVLTF
TRBD2,TRBV6-5,few,TRBJ2-7,TGTGCCAGCAGTTACCTGGGACGGGACTACGGGCAGTACTTC,CASSYLGRDYGQYF
NA,TRBV5-4,NA,TRBJ2-7,TGTGCCAGCAGCCCACCCGGAGGACAGTACTACGAGCAGTACTTC,CASSPPGGQYYEQYF
TRBD1,TRBV7-6,many,TRBJ2-6,TGTGCCAGCAGTTCGGACAGGGGTGGCTCTGGGGCCAACGTCCTGACTTTC,CASSSDRGGSGANVLTF
TRBD1,TRBV5-1,few,TRBJ2-1,TGCGCCAGCAGCTCCGGGACAGGGGCCTACAATGAGCAGTTCTTC,CASSSGTGAYNEQFF
TRBD2,TRBV6-5,NA,TRBJ2-1,TGTGCCAGCAGTCCGGACTGGGGGGGGAGAAATGAGCAGTTCTTC,CASSPDWGGRNEQFF
NA,TRBV29-1,NA,TRBJ2-5,TGCAGCGTTTCCCCAGGGGGGGAGACCCAGTACTTC,CSVSPGGETQYF
NA,TRBV4-2,few,TRBJ2-4,TGTGCCAGCAGCCAGGCGGGGCTAGTGGGCAAAAACATTCAGTACTTC,CASSQAGLVGKNIQYF
TRBD1,TRBV7-9,NA,TRBJ1-1,TGTGCCAGCATCAGGGGGGAGGGATCGCCTGAAGCTTTCTTT,CASIRGEGSPEAFF
NA,TRBV12-3/TRBV12-4,NA,TRBJ1-2,TGTGCCAGCAGTTTATTGGTGCATGGCTACACCTTC,CASSLLVHGYTF
TRBD1,TRBV7-2,few,TRBJ2-7,TGTGCCAGCAGCGTGTCCGGGACAGCTAGATACGAGCAGTACTTC,CASSVSGTARYEQYF
NA,TRBV24-1,few,TRBJ2-5,TGTGCCACCAGTGAGGGACCCAAAGAGACCCAGTACTTC,CATSEGPKETQYF
NA,TRBV2,few,TRBJ2-7,TGTGCCAGCAGTACACAGCCGCGCGAGCAGTACTTC,CASSTQPREQYF
TRBD1,TRBV12-3/TRBV12-4,few,TRBJ2-7,TGTGCCAGCCTCTCCCAGGGGGAGTCCTACGAGCAGTACTTC,CASLSQGESYEQYF
TRBD2,TRBV27,NA,TRBJ2-1,TGTGCCAGCAGTTGGGGACTAGCGGGGAGCTCCTACAATGAGCAGTTCTTC,CASSWGLAGSSYNEQFF
NA,TRBV7-2,NA,TRBJ2-2,TGTGCCAGCAGCTTAGGCGCCGCGAACACCGGGGAGCTGTTTTTT,CASSLGAANTGELFF
NA,TRBV20-1,NA,TRBJ2-1,TGCAGTGCTAGGACTAGGAGAGGGCAGTTCTTC,CSARTRRGQFF
TRBD2,TRBV5-6,few,TRBJ2-1,TGTGCCAGCAGCTTGGTCCTAGCGGGAGCATATTACAATGAGCAGTTCTTC,CASSLVLAGAYYNEQFF
NA,TRBV12-3/TRBV12-4,NA,TRBJ1-1,TGTGCCAGCATTCCGGTGGGGGGAGAAGCTTTCTTT,CASIPVGGEAFF
TRBD1,TRBV7-2,NA,TRBJ2-7,TGTGCCAGCAGCTTACCGAGGACAGGAAGGGGCTACGAGCAGTACTTC,CASSLPRTGRGYEQYF
NA,TRBV6-5,many,TRBJ2-5,TGTGCCAGCAGTTACTCTCGGGGAGAGACCCAGTACTTC,CASSYSRGETQYF
TRBD2,TRBV10-3,few,TRBJ2-1,TGTGCCATCAGTGAAGGGAGCGGGGGATACAATGAGCAGTTCTTC,CAISEGSGGYNEQFF
NA,TRBV11-2,NA,TRBJ2-3,TGTGCCAGCCTTGAGGGCACAGATACGCAGTATTTT,CASLEGTDTQYF
NA,TRBV20-1,once,TRBJ1-2,TGCAGTGCTAGGGATTATGGCTACACCTTC,CSARDYGYTF
TRBD1,TRBV5-1,few,TRBJ1-1,TGCGCCAGCAGCCCGAGGACAGGGGAGGCCACTGAAGCTTTCTTT,CASSPRTGEATEAFF
NA,TRBV27,few,TRBJ2-7,TGTGCCAGCAGTCCCGGACCTAGCTCCTACGAGCAGTACTTC,CASSPGPSSYEQYF
NA,TRBV7-8,NA,TRBJ1-2,TGTGCCAGCAGCTTAGGATTGCGCTACGGCGATGGCTACACCTTC,CASSLGLRYGDGYTF
NA,TRBV24-1,NA,TRBJ2-1,TGTGCCACCAGTGATCCGAGGACTGGGGGGGACAGTCCCGGCGATGAGCAGTTCTTC,CATSDPRTGGDSPGDEQFF